This TCR beta chain was documented in a study of shared clonotypes between healthy human individuals. Libraries were prepared by immunoSEQ multiplex PCR; TCRdb keeps only in-frame clonotypes and omits some of them. The top ten hold around 0.14% of the sample, which has millions of clones, approximately 90% seen once. The sequenced sample consisted of naive CD4+ T cells sorted from blood. Subset defined: CD45RA+ positively selected. The origin of this receptor is a man aged 18 to 35 in good health.

CDR3: CASSDRNNSPLHF. The CDR3, as DNA: TGTGCCAGCAGTGACAGGAATAATTCACCCCTCCACTTT. The chain joins TRBV6-1 to TRBJ1-6; D not certain. Per germline, CDR1 MNHNS and CDR2 SASEGT. The CDR3 has 13 amino acids. Trimming shortened V by 3 bases and J by 5 bases, and 5 bases separated the two germline ends.